This TCR beta chain originates from a study of T cell responses to AZD1222 COVID-19 vaccine. Study-level background: Pooling was applied to second doses at about 4 or about 12 weeks. Study-level findings and limits: Females outnumbered males among donors, who were mostly white British; clonal diversity was possibly underestimated. Along spike, vaccine-associated CD4 TCRs were found throughout, with dominance at 160-218 and 743-854.

The CDR3 runs 14 residues. V lost 3 bases to trimming and J lost 4 bases; unmatched junction nucleotides: 6. CDR1 and CDR2 (germline): SGDLS, YYNGEE. As concerns this clone: The antigen is not known.

The protocol was immunoSEQ multiplex PCR, while the TCRdb copy is restricted to in-frame clones and leaves out a portion. The table lists roughly 160,000 clones, around 95% of them singletons. The chain is built from TRBV9 and TRBJ2-5, with TRBD1 matching over 7 bases. The origin of this receptor is an adult in good health. Sequences were derived from peripheral blood, sampled on day 0 of AZD1222 vaccination. The CDR3 sequence: CASSGGQITETQYF. The CDR3 nucleotides are TGTGCCAGCAGCGGGGGACAGATCACAGAGACCCAGTACTTC.